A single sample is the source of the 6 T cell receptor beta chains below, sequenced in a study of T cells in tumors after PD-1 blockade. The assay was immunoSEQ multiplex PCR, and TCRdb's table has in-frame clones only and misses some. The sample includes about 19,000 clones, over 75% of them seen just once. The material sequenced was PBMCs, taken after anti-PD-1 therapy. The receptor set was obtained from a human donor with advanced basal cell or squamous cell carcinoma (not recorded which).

In DNA form, the CDR3 reads TGTGCCAGCAGCGTGCCCCAGGGGGTGTACGAGCAGTACTTC. This translates into CASSVPQGVYEQYF. The chain is built from TRBV5-6 and TRBJ2-7, with 7 bases matching TRBD1. Germline V gives CDR1 SGHDT, CDR2 YYEEEE. The CDR3 consists of 14 residues. J lost 4 bases, V lost 4 bases, and 8 bases had no gene match.

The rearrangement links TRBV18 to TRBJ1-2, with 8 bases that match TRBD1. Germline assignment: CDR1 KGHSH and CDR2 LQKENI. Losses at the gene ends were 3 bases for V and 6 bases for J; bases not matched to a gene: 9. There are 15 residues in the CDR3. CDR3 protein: CASSPLTGGQNGYTF. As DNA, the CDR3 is TGTGCCAGCTCACCCCTAACAGGGGGTCAGAATGGCTACACCTTC.

The CDR3 sequence is CSANQNDEKLFF. The CDR3 DNA follows: TGCAGCGCAAATCAAAATGATGAAAAACTGTTTTTT. The J gene is TRBJ1-4, the V gene TRBV29-1; no clear D. The CDR3 runs 12 residues. V lost 7 bases, J lost 6 bases, and 12 bases lay in between. Germline CDR1 is SQVTM and CDR2 is ANQGSEA.

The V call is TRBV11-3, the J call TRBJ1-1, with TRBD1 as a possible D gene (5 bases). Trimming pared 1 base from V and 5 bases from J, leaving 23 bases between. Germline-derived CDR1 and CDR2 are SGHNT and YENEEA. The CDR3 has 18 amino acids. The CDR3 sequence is CASSLGIPGISGWTEAFF. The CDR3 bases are TGTGCCAGCAGCTTAGGAATCCCAGGGATATCGGGGTGGACTGAAGCTTTCTTT.

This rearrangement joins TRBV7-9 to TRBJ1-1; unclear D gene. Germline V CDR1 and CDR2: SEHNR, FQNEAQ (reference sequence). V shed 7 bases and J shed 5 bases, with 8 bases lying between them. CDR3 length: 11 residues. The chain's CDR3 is CASTAKTEAFF. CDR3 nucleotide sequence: TGTGCCAGCACCGCGAAAACTGAAGCTTTCTTT.

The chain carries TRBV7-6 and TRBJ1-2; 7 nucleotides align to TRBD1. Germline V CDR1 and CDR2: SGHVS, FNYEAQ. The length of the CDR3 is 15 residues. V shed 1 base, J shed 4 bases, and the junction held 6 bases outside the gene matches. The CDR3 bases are TGTGCCAGCAGCTTAGATGGAGGGGGCAGCTATGGCTACACCTTC. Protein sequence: CASSLDGGGSYGYTF.